The 27 T cell receptor beta chains in this list originate from one sample, sequenced in a study of shared clonotypes between healthy human individuals. Profiled with immunoSEQ multiplex PCR; TCRdb holds only in-frame clones, not every one. The table records just over 2,000,000 clones, roughly 95% of them present only once. Sequenced sample: naive CD4+ T cells sorted from blood. As to subset: CD45RA+ positively selected. The origin of the receptors is a man aged 18 to 29 in good health.

This clone was seen a few times. This same CDR3 is encoded by further DNA sequences in the sample. The rearrangement joins TRBV9 to TRBJ1-3; D gene ambiguous. With 0 bases removed from V and 2 bases from J, the gap between germline ends came to 6 bases. From germline, CDR1 is SGDLS and CDR2 YYNGEE. The CDR3 sequence is 14 residues long. CDR3 nucleotide sequence: TGTGCCAGCAGCGTAGGAGGGACTGGAAACACCATATATTTT. Translated: CASSVGGTGNTIYF.

This clone was observed once. This chain connects TRBV7-2 to TRBJ2-7, with D unresolved. This CDR3 comprises 12 residues. Germline values: CDR1 SGHTA, CDR2 FQGNSA. The ends were cut back, 4 bases at V and 4 bases at J, with 8 bases in the middle. CDR3 amino acids: CASSSDWYEQYF. The CDR3 nucleotides are TGTGCCAGCAGCTCCGATTGGTACGAGCAGTACTTC.

DNA for the CDR3: TGCAGCGCACGGAAGGGACTAGAGAGATTTACGCAGTATTTT. As protein: CSARKGLERFTQYF. This sequence joins TRBV29-1 and TRBJ2-3, with 8 bases that match TRBD2. The CDR3 loop spans 14 amino acids. J gave up 8 bases and V 7 bases, and 14 bases lay outside the gene matches. CDR1 SQVTM and CDR2 ANQGSEA come from the germline V gene.

V gene TRBV7-2 combines with J gene TRBJ1-2; TRBD1 might be the D (5 bases). This CDR3 contains 13 residues. V was trimmed by 5 bases and J by 1 base, leaving 8 bases between them. Germline CDR1 is SGHTA and CDR2 is FQGNSA. Written as DNA, the CDR3 is TGTGCCAGCAGCGACAGCTTTAACTATGGCTACACCTTC. Translation: CASSDSFNYGYTF.

The chain couples TRBV10-1 to TRBJ2-2; 11 nucleotides match TRBD2. Germline CDR1 reads WNHNN; CDR2 reads SYGVQD (reference sequence). Trimming removed 3 bases from V and 6 bases from J; junction bases left unmatched: 3. CDR3 length: 15 residues. CDR3 sequence: CASSDSGGDSGELFF. As DNA, the CDR3 is TGCGCCAGCAGTGATAGCGGGGGGGACTCCGGGGAGCTGTTTTTT.

The genes are TRBV5-3 and TRBJ2-5, with 13 nucleotides matching TRBD2. TRBV5-3 carries the ORF label, with uncertain function. V trimming: 0 bases; J trimming: 5 bases; junction bases outside the gene matches: 13. The CDR3 length is 19 residues. CDR3 residues: CARSLELAGGRAIMETQYF. As DNA, the CDR3 is TGTGCCAGAAGCTTGGAACTAGCGGGAGGGCGTGCAATTATGGAGACCCAGTACTTC.

As regards this clone: Additional DNA sequences in this sample encode the identical CDR3. This chain joins TRBV6-1 and TRBJ1-1, with a tentative D call TRBD1 (5 bases). The CDR3 has 15 amino acids. The germline CDR1 and CDR2 sequences are MNHNS and SASEGT. V was cut by 3 bases and J by 1 base, with 12 bases left in between. This CDR3 reads CASSDRAGTNTEAFF. The CDR3 DNA is TGTGCCAGCAGTGATCGGGCTGGGACGAACACTGAAGCTTTCTTT.

V gene TRBV18 combines with J gene TRBJ2-7; 12 bases fit TRBD2. The junction had 8 bases not matched to a gene; V was cut back by 5 bases and J by 6 bases. Germline assignment: CDR1 KGHSH and CDR2 LQKENI. The CDR3 covers 15 residues. The CDR3 bases are TGTGCCAGCTCAACCAGACTAGCGGGAGAGACCGAGCAGTACTTC. Its translation: CASSTRLAGETEQYF.

V usage is TRBV2 and J usage is TRBJ2-7; 10 bases align to TRBD1. The CDR3 totals 14 residues. Germline CDR1 SNHLY, CDR2 FYNNEI. The ends lost 4 bases at V and 7 bases at J; junction bases unmatched: 7. The CDR3 here is CASSADRGPGEQYF. In nucleotides, the CDR3 is TGTGCCAGCAGTGCCGACAGGGGGCCGGGGGAGCAGTACTTC.

In its sample, this clone was seen a few times. Distinct nucleotide sequences in the sample also encode this CDR3. The chain employs TRBV19 and TRBJ2-1; D ambiguous. Trimming stripped 4 bases from V and 3 bases from J, with 4 bases between. Germline V gene data show CDR1 as LNHDA and CDR2 as SQIVND (reference sequence). CDR3 length equals 12 residues. CDR3 region: CASSKNYNEQFF. The CDR3 DNA reads as TGTGCCAGTAGTAAGAACTACAATGAGCAGTTCTTC.

The chain's CDR3 is CASRSTGTGNINEQFF. CDR3 bases: TGTGCCAGCAGGTCCACCGGGACAGGAAACATCAATGAGCAGTTCTTC. The rearrangement links TRBV28 to TRBJ2-1; the match to TRBD1 covers 8 bases. CDR3 length: 16 residues. From germline, CDR1 is MDHEN and CDR2 SYDVKM. J lost 6 bases, V lost 6 bases, and 13 bases had no gene match. Full variable domain (outside the CDR3, taken from reference TRBV28 and TRBJ2-1): DVKVTQSSRYLVKRTGEKVFLECVQDMDHENMFWYRQDPGLGLRLIYFSYDVKMKEKGDIPEGYSVSREKKERFSLILESASTNQTSMYLCASRSTGTGNINEQFFGPGTRLTVL.

This clone has just one count. The V call is TRBV30, the J call TRBJ1-6; weak D call: TRBD1 (6 bases). CDR1 is GTSNPN and CDR2 is SVGIG in the germline V gene (reference sequence). V was clipped by 3 bases and J by 7 bases, with 10 bases between them. The CDR3 length is 13 residues. The CDR3 nucleotides are TGTGCCTGGAGGGGGGCGAAGAATTCACCCCTCCACTTT. Translation gives CAWRGAKNSPLHF. Full variable domain (outside the CDR3, taken from reference TRBV30 and TRBJ1-6): SQTIHQWPATLVQPVGSPLSLECTVEGTSNPNLYWYRQAAGRGLQLLFYSVGIGQISSEVPQNLSASRPQDRQFILSSKKLLLSDSGFYLCAWRGAKNSPLHFGNGTRLTVT.

Remarks on this clone: Other DNA sequences of this sample code for an identical CDR3. J is TRBJ2-5 and V is TRBV5-1; D might be TRBD2 (7 bases). V lost 6 bases, J lost 5 bases, and 8 bases lay in between. The CDR3 is 11 residues long. Per the germline V gene, CDR1 is SGHRS and CDR2 is YFSETQ. The CDR3 sequence: CASTGGETQYF. DNA of the CDR3: TGCGCCAGCACGGGGGGCGAGACCCAGTACTTC. The full variable domain, completed using reference TRBV5-1 and TRBJ2-5, is KAGVTQTPRYLIKTRGQQVTLSCSPISGHRSVSWYQQTPGQGLQFLFEYFSETQRNKGNFPGRFSGRQFSNSRSEMNVSTLELGDSALYLCASTGGETQYFGPGTRLLVL.

This chain uses TRBV9 with TRBJ2-7; 9 bases agree with TRBD2. J lost 3 bases, V lost 0 bases, and 4 bases had no gene match. The CDR3 totals 15 residues. Germline loops: CDR1 SGDLS, CDR2 YYNGEE. In DNA form, the CDR3 reads TGTGCCAGCAGCGTAGGACTAGCGGTAGACTACGAGCAGTACTTC. Translation: CASSVGLAVDYEQYF.

This clone has just a few counts. The V and J genes are TRBV10-3 and TRBJ2-2, with D possibly being TRBD1 or TRBD2 (5 bases each). This CDR3 has 12 residues. In germline, CDR1 is ENHRY, CDR2 SYGVKD. Trimming took off 9 bases at V and 0 bases at J, with 5 bases between the two ends. CDR3 loop: CAMGANTGELFF. CDR3 coding DNA: TGTGCCATGGGGGCGAACACCGGGGAGCTGTTTTTT.

Only one count was recorded for this clone. The chain couples TRBV2 to TRBJ1-6; a weak D match, TRBD1 (5 bases). There are 15 residues in the CDR3. The V gene's germline CDR1 is SNHLY and CDR2 FYNNEI. V lost 4 bases, J lost 2 bases, and 9 bases lay in between. CDR3 bases: TGTGCCAGCAGTGTTGAGACAGCCTATAATTCACCCCTCCACTTT. Its protein is CASSVETAYNSPLHF.

The rearrangement uses TRBV27 and TRBJ1-1, with 8 bases that match TRBD1. CDR3 length: 15 residues. Trimming removed 4 bases from V and 0 bases from J; junction bases left unmatched: 4. Germline V gene data show CDR1 as MNHEY and CDR2 as SMNVEV (reference sequence). The CDR3 spells CASSSQGVMNTEAFF. CDR3 bases: TGTGCCAGCAGTTCACAGGGGGTAATGAACACTGAAGCTTTCTTT.

The genes are TRBV19 and TRBJ2-7, with a possible D match to TRBD1 (5 bases). CDR3 length: 14 residues. Germline CDR1 LNHDA, CDR2 SQIVND (reference sequence). The V and J ends lost 3 bases and 3 bases respectively, with 12 bases between them. CDR3 DNA: TGTGCCAGTAGTATCCAGGGAATCGGCTACGAGCAGTACTTC. Translated, it gives CASSIQGIGYEQYF.

CDR3 sequence reads: CASSRSWTGDYGYTF. Written as DNA, the CDR3 is TGTGCCAGCAGCCGCTCGTGGACAGGAGACTATGGCTACACCTTC. This rearrangement joins TRBV7-2 to TRBJ1-2; 7 bases fit TRBD1. The germline V gene encodes CDR1 SGHTA and CDR2 FQGNSA. V shed 5 bases, J shed 3 bases, and the junction held 9 bases outside the gene matches. The CDR3 runs 15 residues.

The chain combines TRBV5-1 with TRBJ2-1, with D tentatively TRBD2 (6 bases). There are 11 residues in the CDR3. V was pared by 7 bases and J by 9 bases, with 11 bases between. In germline, CDR1 is SGHRS, CDR2 YFSETQ. CDR3: CASRAGGEQFF. The CDR3 DNA sequence: TGCGCCAGCCGGGCCGGGGGTGAGCAGTTCTTC.

The chain employs TRBV13 and TRBJ2-3, with 8 bases matching TRBD1. Germline CDR1 reads PRHDT; CDR2 reads FYEKMQ (reference sequence). The J segment lost 6 bases and the V segment lost 5 bases, leaving 13 bases of the junction unmatched. CDR3 length: 16 residues. CDR3 coding DNA: TGTGCCAGCAGCCGGCCGGGACAGGCGTCTGCGGATACGCAGTATTTT. It is translated as CASSRPGQASADTQYF.

This clone was observed a single time. The chain links TRBV25-1 to TRBJ2-6; 7 nucleotides match TRBD1. Germline-derived CDR1 and CDR2 are MGHDK and SYGVNS. This CDR3 region has 18 residues. V was pared by 4 bases and J by 4 bases, with 13 bases of the junction left unmatched. The CDR3 coding sequence is TGTGCCAGCAGTGCAACTGAGGGGGCGGTAGAAGGGGCCAACGTCCTGACTTTC. Translating it yields CASSATEGAVEGANVLTF.

This clone appeared a single time. This rearrangement joins TRBV5-6 to TRBJ1-6; a possible D gene is TRBD1 (5 bases). Germline V gene lookup returns CDR1 SGHDT and CDR2 YYEEEE. The CDR3 sequence is 15 residues long. V was clipped by 2 bases and J by 5 bases, with 11 bases between them. The CDR3 nucleotides are TGTGCCAGCAGCTTAGAGGGGTTCGATAATTCACCCCTCCACTTT. Its protein product is CASSLEGFDNSPLHF.

This chain uses TRBV6-5 with TRBJ2-5; D not certain. The V end lost 6 bases, the J end lost 6 bases, and 14 bases lay between the germline ends. CDR1 MNHEY and CDR2 SVGAGI come from the germline V gene. The CDR3 spans 13 residues. CDR3: CASSSGPHQTQYF. The CDR3 nucleotides are TGTGCCAGCAGCTCCGGACCCCACCAGACCCAGTACTTC.

This rearrangement joins TRBV9 to TRBJ2-5; TRBD1 might be the D (7 bases). V lost 1 base, J lost 5 bases, and 12 bases lay in between. Germline CDR1 SGDLS, CDR2 YYNGEE. The CDR3 totals 14 residues. The CDR3 here is CASSVSRGRETQYF. CDR3 DNA sequence: TGTGCCAGCAGCGTATCCAGGGGGAGGGAGACCCAGTACTTC.

The chain carries TRBV28 and TRBJ1-2, with no clear D. CDR3 length: 16 amino acids. Trimming removed 7 bases from V and 2 bases from J, with 20 bases in between. Looked up from germline, CDR1 is MDHEN and CDR2 is SYDVKM. The CDR3 loop reads CASTTNSRFGNYGYTF. CDR3 nucleotide sequence: TGTGCCAGCACCACGAACAGCAGGTTTGGGAACTATGGCTACACCTTC.

This sequence joins TRBV11-2 and TRBJ1-4; D uncertain. Trimming shortened V by 5 bases and J by 7 bases, and 17 bases separated the two germline ends. The germline V gene encodes CDR1 SGHAT and CDR2 FQNNGV. This CDR3 is built from 15 residues. Here the CDR3 DNA reads TGTGCCAGCAGCCCCTACAGAATTGGGCGTGAAAAACTGTTTTTT. This codes for CASSPYRIGREKLFF. The full variable domain, completed using reference TRBV11-2 and TRBJ1-4, is EAGVAQSPRYKIIEKRQSVAFWCNPISGHATLYWYQQILGQGPKLLIQFQNNGVVDDSQLPKDRFSAERLKGVDSTLKIQPAKLEDSAVYLCASSPYRIGREKLFFGSGTQLSVL.